One sample yielded the 28 T cell receptor beta chains listed below, sequenced in a study of regulatory and conventional T cells in RAG deficiency. Blood CD4+ CD25-high CD127-low regulatory T cells supplied the genomic DNA template. Profiling relied on immunoSEQ multiplex PCR, and the TCRdb table lists in-frame clones only, not all of them. The sample carries 7,000 to 8,500 clones, approximately 89% recorded once. The same specimen was also included in a second study, on regulatory T cells. That work contributes: The PCR used 52 TRBV and 13 TRBJ primers.

Input material: CD127- CD25+ CD4+ Tregs sorted from blood. These TCRs come from a human donor in good health.

The chain combines TRBV7-9 with TRBJ2-3; TRBD2 matches at 8 bases. CDR3 length: 17 residues. The V and J ends lost 0 bases and 5 bases, in that order; junction bases with no gene match: 10. Germline V gene sequence: CDR1 SEHNR, CDR2 FQNEAQ (reference sequence). CDR3 protein: CASSLAHGSGAGDTQYF. CDR3 coding DNA: TGTGCCAGCAGCTTAGCGCACGGTAGCGGGGCGGGAGATACGCAGTATTTT.

The chain is built from TRBV9 and TRBJ1-1, with D possibly matching TRBD1 (5 bases). The CDR3 has 15 amino acids. In germline, CDR1 is SGDLS, CDR2 YYNGEE. V was trimmed by 2 bases and J by 8 bases, leaving 19 bases between them. The CDR3 bases are TGTGCCAGCAGCGTTGAGGCCTGGGGCCGTACCGAAGCTTTCTTT. Its translation: CASSVEAWGRTEAFF.

This sequence joins TRBV7-2 and TRBJ1-6, with TRBD1 as a possible D gene (6 bases). The CDR3 runs 17 residues. The V gene lost 0 bases and the J gene lost 8 bases, with 17 bases spanning the gap. Per the germline V gene, CDR1 is SGHTA and CDR2 is FQGNSA. CDR3 DNA sequence: TGTGCCAGCAGCTTAGCGCACGGGGGCGGGGGATATTCACCCCTCCACTTT. It specifies CASSLAHGGGGYSPLHF.

The chain has TRBV7-2 and TRBJ1-2; TRBD1 agrees at 10 bases. From germline, CDR1 is SGHTA and CDR2 FQGNSA. This CDR3 has 15 amino acids. V lost 5 bases, J lost 7 bases, and 10 bases stayed unmatched. As DNA, the CDR3 is TGTGCCAGCAGCGCCCGGGACAGGGGAGTCTTTGGCTACACCTTC. Encoded protein: CASSARDRGVFGYTF.

In its sample, this clone was seen a few times. The chain carries TRBV19 and TRBJ2-7; 11 nucleotides agree with TRBD1. CDR3 length equals 14 residues. After removal of 5 bases from V and 4 bases from J, the junction contained 4 bases not matched to a gene. CDR1 LNHDA and CDR2 SQIVND come from the germline V gene (reference sequence). The CDR3 spells CASSEDRGQYEQYF. The CDR3 nucleotides read TGTGCCAGTAGTGAGGACAGGGGGCAGTACGAGCAGTACTTC. Full variable domain (remainder filled in from reference TRBV19 and TRBJ2-7): DGGITQSPKYLFRKEGQNVTLSCEQNLNHDAMYWYRQDPGQGLRLIYYSQIVNDFQKGDIAEGYSVSREKKESFPLTVTSAQKNPTAFYLCASSEDRGQYEQYFGPGTRLTVT.

The chain carries TRBV23-1 and TRBJ1-1; 8 nucleotides match TRBD1. TRBV23-1 falls under the ORF class, with uncertain function. This CDR3 region has 16 residues. V lost 4 bases, J lost 3 bases, and 10 bases stayed unmatched. DNA of the CDR3: TGCGCCAGCAGTCGGGGGAACAGGGGGTTGGACACTGAAGCTTTCTTT. This gives the protein CASSRGNRGLDTEAFF.

This chain links TRBV9 with TRBJ2-1; 7 positions match TRBD1. The CDR3 covers 15 residues. The ends lost 3 bases at V and 2 bases at J; junction bases unmatched: 5. The germline CDR1 and CDR2 sequences are SGDLS and YYNGEE. In nucleotides, the CDR3 is TGTGCCAGCAGCGCTAAAGGGGGCACCTACAATGAGCAGTTCTTC. Its protein product is CASSAKGGTYNEQFF. Full variable domain (remainder filled in from reference TRBV9 and TRBJ2-1): DSGVTQTPKHLITATGQRVTLRCSPRSGDLSVYWYQQSLDQGLQFLIQYYNGEERAKGNILERFSAQQFPDLHSELNLSSLELGDSALYFCASSAKGGTYNEQFFGPGTRLTVL.

The chain couples TRBV28 to TRBJ1-4; D remains ambiguous. V lost 5 bases, J lost 8 bases, and 15 bases lay in between. Germline-derived CDR1 and CDR2 are MDHEN and SYDVKM. The CDR3 length is 14 residues. DNA for the CDR3: TGTGCCAGCAGTCAGGCGGGTCTTGGGGAAAAACTGTTTTTT. It yields the protein CASSQAGLGEKLFF.

This clone has only one observation. This sequence joins TRBV30 and TRBJ1-5, with a possible D match to TRBD1 (6 bases). V was clipped by 2 bases and J by 5 bases, with 22 bases between them. CDR3 length equals 17 residues. Germline V gene sequence: CDR1 GTSNPN, CDR2 SVGIG (reference sequence). CDR3 DNA sequence: TGTGCCTGGAGTATTACGAGTCGGGCAGGGGTGGATCAGCCCCAGCATTTT. It translates to CAWSITSRAGVDQPQHF.

V usage is TRBV5-1 and J usage is TRBJ1-2, with 8 nucleotides matching TRBD1. This CDR3 has 13 amino acids. Germline V gene sequence: CDR1 SGHRS, CDR2 YFSETQ. J gave up 5 bases and V 4 bases, and 4 bases lay outside the gene matches. The CDR3 DNA is TGCGCCAGCAGCGAGACAGGGGTTTATGGCTACACCTTC. Its protein is CASSETGVYGYTF.

Here the CDR3 reads CASSSIGGNVLKTQYF. CDR3 sequence (DNA): TGTGCCAGCAGTTCCATCGGGGGTAATGTGTTGAAGACCCAGTACTTC. This rearrangement joins TRBV6-5 to TRBJ2-5; tentatively, D is TRBD2 (6 bases). V was shortened by 4 bases and J by 6 bases, with 21 bases between the two germline ends. CDR3 length equals 16 residues. CDR1 is MNHEY and CDR2 is SVGAGI in the germline V gene.

The chain uses TRBV7-9 and TRBJ1-6, with 9 bases lining up with TRBD1. This CDR3 contains 14 residues. The V segment lost 3 bases and the J segment 14 bases; nucleotides outside the gene matches: 8. CDR1 and CDR2 from the germline V gene are SEHNR and FQNEAQ (reference sequence). In DNA, the CDR3 is TGTGCCAGCAGCTTGGGACAGGGAGCTCCAGCCCTCCACTTT. Translated: CASSLGQGAPALHF.

This rearrangement joins TRBV7-2 to TRBJ2-1; D is possibly TRBD2 (5 bases). The CDR3 runs 15 residues. V lost 5 bases to trimming and J lost 0 bases, with 11 bases between them. Germline V CDR1 and CDR2: SGHTA, FQGNSA. CDR3 loop: CASSLPGYSYNEQFF. In DNA, the CDR3 is TGTGCCAGCAGCCTCCCGGGGTACTCCTACAATGAGCAGTTCTTC.

The chain carries TRBV7-2 and TRBJ1-6, with a weak D call TRBD1 (5 bases). Per the germline V gene, CDR1 is SGHTA and CDR2 is FQGNSA. Trimming removed 5 bases at V and 8 bases at J, with 10 bases between. The CDR3 contains 13 residues. In DNA form, the CDR3 reads TGTGCCAGCAGCATCATCAGGGATTCACCCCTCCACTTT. Its translation is CASSIIRDSPLHF.

The V and J genes are TRBV5-4 and TRBJ2-3; 11 bases match TRBD2. The J segment lost 2 bases and the V segment lost 4 bases, leaving 3 bases of the junction unmatched. This CDR3 comprises 15 residues. CDR1 is SGHNT and CDR2 is YYREEE in the germline V gene (reference sequence). The CDR3 spells CASSPGLADTDTQYF. DNA for the CDR3: TGTGCCAGCAGCCCGGGACTAGCGGACACAGATACGCAGTATTTT.

The chain carries TRBV14 and TRBJ2-1, with D possibly TRBD2 on 5 matching bases. This CDR3 comprises 14 residues. Germline V gives CDR1 SGHDN, CDR2 FVKESK. The ends were cut back, 1 base at V and 5 bases at J, with 9 bases in the middle. The CDR3: CASSQGLMDNEQFF. Written as DNA, the CDR3 is TGTGCCAGCAGCCAAGGACTAATGGACAATGAGCAGTTCTTC.

The CDR3 loop reads CASMAFYGYTF. DNA of the CDR3: TGTGCCAGCATGGCCTTTTATGGCTACACCTTC. This chain uses TRBV2 with TRBJ1-2; no clear D gene. V shed 7 bases and J shed 5 bases, with 8 bases lying between them. Germline values: CDR1 SNHLY, CDR2 FYNNEI. The CDR3 covers 11 residues.

This chain links TRBV2 with TRBJ2-5, with a possible D match to TRBD2 (5 bases). The V end lost 7 bases, the J end lost 5 bases, and 14 bases lay between the germline ends. The V gene's germline CDR1 is SNHLY and CDR2 FYNNEI. The CDR3 covers 13 residues. The CDR3 loop is CASKRDVRETQYF. The CDR3 nucleotides are TGTGCCAGCAAGAGGGATGTTAGGGAGACCCAGTACTTC. The full variable domain, rest sourced from reference TRBV2 and TRBJ2-5, is EPEVTQTPSHQVTQMGQEVILRCVPISNHLYFYWYRQILGQKVEFLVSFYNNEISEKSEIFDDQFSVERPDGSNFTLKIRSTKLEDSAMYFCASKRDVRETQYFGPGTRLLVL.

The chain uses TRBV7-9 and TRBJ1-2; perhaps TRBD1 as D (5 bases). The CDR3 consists of 13 residues. CDR1 is SEHNR and CDR2 is FQNEAQ in the germline V gene (reference sequence). V was shortened by 1 base and J by 6 bases, with 9 bases between the two germline ends. Written as DNA, the CDR3 is TGTGCCAGCAGCTTAGAAGGCAGGGATGGCTACACCTTC. As protein: CASSLEGRDGYTF.

In its sample, this clone was seen once. The V and J genes are TRBV11-2 and TRBJ2-7, with D maybe TRBD1 (6 bases). V lost 5 bases and J lost 6, with 14 bases in between. Germline-derived CDR1 and CDR2 are SGHAT and FQNNGV. The CDR3 runs to 13 residues. The CDR3 reads CASSPSRGSEQYF. In DNA form, the CDR3 reads TGTGCCAGCAGCCCCAGCAGGGGAAGCGAGCAGTACTTC.

The genes are TRBV5-6 and TRBJ2-3; 7 bases align to TRBD2. This CDR3 spans 15 amino acids. The germline gives CDR1 SGHDT, CDR2 YYEEEE. V lost 5 bases to trimming and J lost 2 bases; unmatched junction nucleotides: 8. For the CDR3, the DNA is TGTGCCAGCAGACTGGCGGGGGTAAACACAGATACGCAGTATTTT. It yields the protein CASRLAGVNTDTQYF.

This chain links TRBV5-5 with TRBJ2-3, with TRBD1 matching 8 bases. Trimming cost V 4 bases and J 4 bases; bases outside gene matches: 8. There are 15 residues in the CDR3. The germline V gene has CDR1 SGHKS and CDR2 YYEKEE (reference sequence). The CDR3 protein is CASSRDRRFADTQYF. The CDR3 DNA follows: TGTGCCAGCAGCCGGGACAGGCGGTTCGCAGATACGCAGTATTTT.

This chain connects TRBV11-2 to TRBJ2-4; D possibly corresponds to TRBD1 (5 bases). Trimming took off 5 bases at V and 0 bases at J, with 11 bases between the two ends. The CDR3 runs to 15 residues. The germline V gene has CDR1 SGHAT and CDR2 FQNNGV. The CDR3 reads CASSRRQIAKNIQYF. In DNA form, the CDR3 reads TGTGCCAGCAGCCGAAGACAGATAGCCAAAAACATTCAGTACTTC.

The rearrangement joins TRBV7-9 to TRBJ1-1, with D perhaps TRBD1 (5 bases). Germline lookup yields CDR1 SEHNR and CDR2 FQNEAQ (reference sequence). This CDR3 is built from 17 residues. V shed 5 bases and J shed 4 bases, with 23 bases lying between them. In DNA form, the CDR3 reads TGTGCCAGCAGCCCTGGACAAGGGTCTGATCAGGTCACTGAAGCTTTCTTT. Protein sequence: CASSPGQGSDQVTEAFF.

This clone was found once. CDR3 DNA sequence: TGTGCCAGCAGCACGCGGACAGGAAAGACCTACGAGCAGTACTTC. Translation: CASSTRTGKTYEQYF. The chain uses TRBV5-4 and TRBJ2-5; 7 nucleotides line up with TRBD1. The assigned J gene may be wrong: the sequence end matches TRBJ2-7 better. The CDR3 runs 15 residues. Germline CDR1 reads SGHNT; CDR2 reads YYREEE (reference sequence).

The rearrangement joins TRBV10-3 to TRBJ1-5; no firm D call. The CDR3 is 13 residues long. Germline V CDR1 and CDR2: ENHRY, SYGVKD. Trimming stripped 6 bases from V and 5 bases from J, with 11 bases between. The CDR3 sequence: CAIRPSEDQPQHF. CDR3 nucleotides: TGTGCCATCAGACCCAGTGAGGATCAGCCCCAGCATTTT.

The genes are TRBV5-1 and TRBJ2-1, with 7 bases fitting TRBD1. CDR1 is SGHRS and CDR2 is YFSETQ in the germline V gene. V trimming: 2 bases; J trimming: 5 bases; junction bases outside the gene matches: 7. The CDR3 length is 15 residues. Here the CDR3 DNA reads TGCGCCAGCAGCTTACAGGGGATCCTCCACAATGAGCAGTTCTTC. Its protein is CASSLQGILHNEQFF.

The V call is TRBV29-1, the J call TRBJ1-3, with D tentatively TRBD1 (6 bases). The CDR3 is 11 residues long. Germline CDR1 is SQVTM and CDR2 is ANQGSEA. The germline V and J ends were trimmed by 7 bases and 4 bases, with 8 bases remaining between them. This CDR3 reads CSADRGNTIYF. The CDR3 DNA reads TGCAGCGCTGACAGGGGAAACACCATATATTTT.